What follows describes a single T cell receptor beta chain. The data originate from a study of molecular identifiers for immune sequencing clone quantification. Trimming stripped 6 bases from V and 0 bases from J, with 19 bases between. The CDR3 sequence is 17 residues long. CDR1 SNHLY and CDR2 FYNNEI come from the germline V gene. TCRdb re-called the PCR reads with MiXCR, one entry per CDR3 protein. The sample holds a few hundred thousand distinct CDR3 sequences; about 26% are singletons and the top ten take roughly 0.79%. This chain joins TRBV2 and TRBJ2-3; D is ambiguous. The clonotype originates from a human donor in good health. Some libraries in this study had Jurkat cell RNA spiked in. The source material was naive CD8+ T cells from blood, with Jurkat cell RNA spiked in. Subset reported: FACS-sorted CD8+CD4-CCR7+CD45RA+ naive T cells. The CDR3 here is CASSHAPGLPSTDTQYF. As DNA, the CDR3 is TGTGCCAGCAGCCACGCCCCGGGCCTACCAAGCACAGATACGCAGTATTTT.